This is a list of T cell receptor beta chains from one sample in a study of blood T cell repertoires in COVID-19. The data were produced by immunoSEQ multiplex PCR, yet TCRdb's version contains in-frame clones alone and is incomplete. Of hundreds of thousands of clones listed, around 88% are singletons. The sequenced material came from peripheral blood. Receptors were obtained from a woman in her thirties who had recovered from COVID-19. The CDR3 runs from the conserved cysteine through the conserved F or W. D genes are given only for firm matches. Size is omitted from some rows. Given values are once, few, many or a class for expanded clones.

CDR3 length: 15
D gene: TRBD2
V gene: TRBV27
J gene: TRBJ2-6
clone size: NA
CDR3 protein: CASSLSGAGANVLTF
CDR3 DNA: TGTGCCAGCAGTTTAAGCGGGGCTGGGGCCAACGTCCTGACTTTC

CDR3 length: 14
D gene: NA
V gene: TRBV28
J gene: TRBJ2-2
clone size: few
CDR3 protein: CASSWQSGTGELFF
CDR3 DNA: TGTGCCAGCAGTTGGCAGTCGGGCACCGGGGAGCTGTTTTTT

CDR3 length: 18
D gene: NA
V gene: TRBV19
J gene: TRBJ2-6
clone size: NA
CDR3 protein: CASSPREGRVSGANVLTF
CDR3 DNA: TGTGCCAGTAGTCCCCGGGAAGGGAGAGTCTCTGGGGCCAACGTCCTGACTTTC

CDR3 length: 13
D gene: NA
V gene: TRBV12-3/TRBV12-4
J gene: TRBJ1-1
clone size: NA
CDR3 protein: CASSFGGSGEAFF
CDR3 DNA: TGTGCCAGCAGTTTTGGGGGGTCGGGTGAAGCTTTCTTT

CDR3 length: 13
D gene: NA
V gene: TRBV7-2
J gene: TRBJ1-1
clone size: NA
CDR3 protein: CASRQPSQSEAFF
CDR3 DNA: TGTGCCAGCAGGCAGCCATCACAGTCTGAAGCTTTCTTT

CDR3 length: 14
D gene: TRBD1
V gene: TRBV5-1
J gene: TRBJ2-5
clone size: once
CDR3 protein: CASRGQGSGETQYF
CDR3 DNA: TGCGCCAGCCGTGGACAGGGTTCCGGAGAGACCCAGTACTTC

CDR3 length: 11
D gene: NA
V gene: TRBV20-1
J gene: TRBJ2-1
clone size: NA
CDR3 protein: CSARRVNEQFF
CDR3 DNA: TGCAGTGCTAGGCGTGTCAATGAGCAGTTCTTC

CDR3 length: 15
D gene: TRBD1
V gene: TRBV27
J gene: TRBJ2-3
clone size: NA
CDR3 protein: CASSLHRGSADTQYF
CDR3 DNA: TGTGCCAGCAGCCTACACAGGGGTAGTGCAGATACGCAGTATTTT

CDR3 length: 15
D gene: NA
V gene: TRBV10-3
J gene: TRBJ1-5
clone size: NA
CDR3 protein: CAISDGGYSNQPQHF
CDR3 DNA: TGTGCCATCAGTGACGGAGGGTATAGCAATCAGCCCCAGCATTTT

CDR3 length: 12
D gene: NA
V gene: TRBV30
J gene: TRBJ2-1
clone size: NA
CDR3 protein: CAWRLVGNEQFF
CDR3 DNA: TGTGCCTGGAGACTAGTTGGCAATGAGCAGTTCTTC

CDR3 length: 14
D gene: TRBD2
V gene: TRBV11-2
J gene: TRBJ2-7
clone size: NA
CDR3 protein: CASSVGLAVYEQYF
CDR3 DNA: TGTGCCAGCAGCGTGGGACTAGCGGTCTACGAGCAGTACTTC

CDR3 length: 16
D gene: TRBD2
V gene: TRBV6-1
J gene: TRBJ2-7
clone size: NA
CDR3 protein: CASSEAMAGGYYEQYF
CDR3 DNA: TGTGCCAGCAGTGAAGCGATGGCGGGGGGATACTACGAGCAGTACTTC

CDR3 length: 15
D gene: NA
V gene: TRBV18
J gene: TRBJ1-6
clone size: NA
CDR3 protein: CASSPRDLGNSPLHF
CDR3 DNA: TGTGCCAGCTCACCGAGGGACTTGGGGAATTCACCCCTCCACTTT

CDR3 length: 12
D gene: NA
V gene: TRBV7-8
J gene: TRBJ1-2
clone size: NA
CDR3 protein: CASNTGKEGYTF
CDR3 DNA: TGTGCCAGCAATACAGGGAAAGAAGGCTACACCTTC

CDR3 length: 15
D gene: TRBD2
V gene: TRBV2
J gene: TRBJ2-3
clone size: NA
CDR3 protein: CASTAGGWGGYTQYF
CDR3 DNA: TGTGCCAGCACCGCCGGGGGATGGGGGGGATATACGCAGTATTTT

CDR3 length: 17
D gene: TRBD2
V gene: TRBV5-1
J gene: TRBJ2-1
clone size: NA
CDR3 protein: CASSPGLAGDAYNEQFF
CDR3 DNA: TGCGCCAGCAGCCCGGGACTAGCGGGGGACGCCTACAATGAGCAGTTCTTC

CDR3 length: 16
D gene: NA
V gene: TRBV4-1
J gene: TRBJ1-3
clone size: NA
CDR3 protein: CASSQDSAGAGNTIYF
CDR3 DNA: TGCGCCAGCAGCCAAGATTCGGCAGGGGCTGGAAACACCATATATTTT